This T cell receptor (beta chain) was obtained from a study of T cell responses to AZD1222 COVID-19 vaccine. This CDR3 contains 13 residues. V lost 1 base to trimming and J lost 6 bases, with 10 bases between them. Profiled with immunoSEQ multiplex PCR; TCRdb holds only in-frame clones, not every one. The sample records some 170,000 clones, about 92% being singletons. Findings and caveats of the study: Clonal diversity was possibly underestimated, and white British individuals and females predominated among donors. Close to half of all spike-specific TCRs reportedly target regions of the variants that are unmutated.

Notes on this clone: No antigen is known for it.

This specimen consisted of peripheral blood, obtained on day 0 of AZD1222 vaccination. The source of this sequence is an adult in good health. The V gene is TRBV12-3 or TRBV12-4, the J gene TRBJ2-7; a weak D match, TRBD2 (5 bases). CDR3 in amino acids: CASSLGRTIEQYF. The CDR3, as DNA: TGTGCCAGCAGTTTAGGGAGGACCATCGAGCAGTACTTC.